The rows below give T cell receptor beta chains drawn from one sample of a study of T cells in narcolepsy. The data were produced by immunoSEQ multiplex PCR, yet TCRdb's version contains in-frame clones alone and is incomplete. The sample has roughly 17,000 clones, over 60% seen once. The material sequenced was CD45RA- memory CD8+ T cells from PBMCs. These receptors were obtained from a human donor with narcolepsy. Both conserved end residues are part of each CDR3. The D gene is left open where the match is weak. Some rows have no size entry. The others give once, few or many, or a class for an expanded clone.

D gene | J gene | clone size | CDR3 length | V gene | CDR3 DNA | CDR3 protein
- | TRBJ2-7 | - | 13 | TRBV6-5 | TGTGCCAGCAGTTACACAGAATCCTACGAGCAGTACTTC | CASSYTESYEQYF
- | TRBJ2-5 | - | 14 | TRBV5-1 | TGCGCCAGCAGCTTGGTAGGGTTGACGGAGACCCAGTACTTC | CASSLVGLTETQYF
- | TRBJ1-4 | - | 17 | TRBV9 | TGTGCCAGCAGCGCGCACTTCGAAGATTGGGAGGAAGAAAAACTGTTTTTT | CASSAHFEDWEEEKLFF
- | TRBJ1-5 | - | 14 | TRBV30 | TGTGCCTGGAGGCCCCCCGGGCGGAATCAGCCCCAGCATTTT | CAWRPPGRNQPQHF
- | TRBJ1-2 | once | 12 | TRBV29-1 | TGCAGCGTTGCAAACAGCTACTATGGCTACACCTTC | CSVANSYYGYTF
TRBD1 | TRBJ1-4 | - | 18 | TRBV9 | TGTGCCAGCAGCGTAGAAGGGCAATCCGGGACAGGGGATGAAAAACTGTTTTTT | CASSVEGQSGTGDEKLFF
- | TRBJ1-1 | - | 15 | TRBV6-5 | TGTGCCAGCAGTTACTCAGGGGAGACTAACACTGAAGCTTTCTTT | CASSYSGETNTEAFF
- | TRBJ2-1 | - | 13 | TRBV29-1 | TGCAGCGTTGAGGTCTCGGCTCTCAATGAGCAGTTCTTC | CSVEVSALNEQFF
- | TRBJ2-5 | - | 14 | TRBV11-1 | TGTGCCAGCAGCTTAGACACCCCCCAAGAGACCCAGTACTTC | CASSLDTPQETQYF
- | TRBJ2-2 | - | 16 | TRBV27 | TGTGCCAGCAGTTTATTTGGCGGACTGAACACCGGGGAGCTGTTTTTT | CASSLFGGLNTGELFF
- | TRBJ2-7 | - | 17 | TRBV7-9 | TGTGCCAGCAGCTCCCCCCCCCGCCAAGGCCCGGGGGACGAGCAGTACTTC | CASSSPPRQGPGDEQYF
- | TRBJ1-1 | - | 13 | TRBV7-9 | TGTGCCAGCAGCTGGGGAGAGGACCGGAGGGCTTTCTTT | CASSWGEDRRAFF
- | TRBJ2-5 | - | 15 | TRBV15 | TGTGCCACCAGCAGAGAATCAGGTCTGGGAGAGACCCAGTACTTC | CATSRESGLGETQYF
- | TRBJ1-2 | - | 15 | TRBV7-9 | TGTGCCAGCAGCTTAGTGTTAGGAAGGAACTATGGCTGCACCTTC | CASSLVLGRNYGCTF